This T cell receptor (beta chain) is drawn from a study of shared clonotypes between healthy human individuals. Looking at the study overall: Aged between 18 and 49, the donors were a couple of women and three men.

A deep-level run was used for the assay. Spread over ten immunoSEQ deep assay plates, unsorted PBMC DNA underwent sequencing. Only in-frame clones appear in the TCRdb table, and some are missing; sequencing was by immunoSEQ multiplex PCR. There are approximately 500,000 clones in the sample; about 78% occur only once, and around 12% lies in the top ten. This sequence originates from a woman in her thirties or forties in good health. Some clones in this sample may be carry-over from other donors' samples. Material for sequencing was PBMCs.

CDR3 DNA sequence: TGTGCCAGCAGCTTAGCGCTTGAGTGGAGTGACTATGGCTACACCTTC. This encodes CASSLALEWSDYGYTF. The gene calls are TRBV7-9 and TRBJ1-2; D is undetermined. Germline V lookup: CDR1 SEHNR, CDR2 FQNEAQ (reference sequence). The CDR3 spans 16 residues. V was cut by 0 bases and J by 3 bases, with 14 bases left in between.